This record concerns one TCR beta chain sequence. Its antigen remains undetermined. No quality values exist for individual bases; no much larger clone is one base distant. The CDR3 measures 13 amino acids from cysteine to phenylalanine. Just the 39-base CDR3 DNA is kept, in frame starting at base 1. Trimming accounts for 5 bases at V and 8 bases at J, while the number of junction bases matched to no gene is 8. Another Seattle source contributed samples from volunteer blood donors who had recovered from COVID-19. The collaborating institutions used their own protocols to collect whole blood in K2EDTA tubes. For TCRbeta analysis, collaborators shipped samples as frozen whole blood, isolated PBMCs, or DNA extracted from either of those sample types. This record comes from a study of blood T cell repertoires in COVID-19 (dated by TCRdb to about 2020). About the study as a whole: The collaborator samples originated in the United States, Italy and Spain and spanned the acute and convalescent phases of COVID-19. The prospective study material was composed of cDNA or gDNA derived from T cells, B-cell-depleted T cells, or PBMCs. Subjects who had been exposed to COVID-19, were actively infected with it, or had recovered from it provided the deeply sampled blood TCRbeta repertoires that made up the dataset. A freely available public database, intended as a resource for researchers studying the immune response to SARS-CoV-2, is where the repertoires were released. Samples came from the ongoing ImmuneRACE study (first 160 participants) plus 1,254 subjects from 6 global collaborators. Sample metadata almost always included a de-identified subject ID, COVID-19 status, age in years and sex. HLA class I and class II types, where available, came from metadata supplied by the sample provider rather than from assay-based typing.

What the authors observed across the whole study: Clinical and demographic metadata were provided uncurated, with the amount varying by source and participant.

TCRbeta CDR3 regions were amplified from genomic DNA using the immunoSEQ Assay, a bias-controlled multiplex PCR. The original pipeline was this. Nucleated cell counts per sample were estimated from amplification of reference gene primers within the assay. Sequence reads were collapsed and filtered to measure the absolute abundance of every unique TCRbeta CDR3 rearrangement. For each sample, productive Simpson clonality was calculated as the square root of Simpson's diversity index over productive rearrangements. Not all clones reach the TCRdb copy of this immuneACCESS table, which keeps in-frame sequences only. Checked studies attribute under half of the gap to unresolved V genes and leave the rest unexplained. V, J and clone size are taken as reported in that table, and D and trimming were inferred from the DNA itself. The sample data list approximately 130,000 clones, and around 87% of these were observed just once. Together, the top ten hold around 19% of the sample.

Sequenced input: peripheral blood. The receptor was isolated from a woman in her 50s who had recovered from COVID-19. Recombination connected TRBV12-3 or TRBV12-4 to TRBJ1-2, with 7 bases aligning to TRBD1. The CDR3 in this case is CASSPQGYGGYTF. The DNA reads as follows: TGTGCCAGCAGTCCACAGGGGTATGGGGGCTACACCTTC.